These 9 T cell receptor beta chains originate from one sample sequenced in a study of T cell responses to AZD1222 COVID-19 vaccine. Sequencing used immunoSEQ multiplex PCR; TCRdb keeps in-frame clones, though not all of them. The sample records 150,000 to 200,000 clones, around 93% being singletons. This material consisted of peripheral blood, taken on day 0 of AZD1222 vaccination. These receptors were collected from an adult in good health.

The chain employs TRBV19 and TRBJ1-4; tentatively, D is TRBD1 (6 bases). CDR1 and CDR2 (germline): LNHDA, SQIVND (reference sequence). V was cut by 5 bases and J by 8 bases, with 18 bases left in between. The CDR3 spans 15 residues. CDR3 sequence: CASSPFGGQGEKLFF. The DNA of the CDR3 is TGTGCCAGTAGTCCCTTTGGGGGCCAGGGAGAAAAACTGTTTTTT. Looking up the rest from reference TRBV19 and TRBJ1-4 gives the full variable domain: DGGITQSPKYLFRKEGQNVTLSCEQNLNHDAMYWYRQDPGQGLRLIYYSQIVNDFQKGDIAEGYSVSREKKESFPLTVTSAQKNPTAFYLCASSPFGGQGEKLFFGSGTQLSVL.

The gene calls are TRBV4-3 and TRBJ1-5, with D uncertain. CDR3 length: 15 residues. The germline CDR1 and CDR2 sequences are LGHNA and YSLEER. The ends were cut back, 1 base at V and 0 bases at J, with 7 bases in the middle. Written as DNA, the CDR3 is TGCGCCAGCAGCCAAGGGCAGTATAGCAATCAGCCCCAGCATTTT. This gives the protein CASSQGQYSNQPQHF.

The rearrangement links TRBV18 to TRBJ2-3; TRBD1 agrees at 7 bases. After removal of 4 bases from V and 0 bases from J, the junction contained 10 bases not matched to a gene. The CDR3 sequence is 17 residues long. CDR1 is KGHSH and CDR2 is LQKENI in the germline V gene. In nucleotides, the CDR3 is TGTGCCAGCTCACTCCCTTGGACAGGAACTAGCACAGATACGCAGTATTTT. Translated: CASSLPWTGTSTDTQYF.

The chain carries TRBV5-4 and TRBJ2-2, with 7 bases matching TRBD1. There are 17 residues in the CDR3. In germline, CDR1 is SGHNT, CDR2 YYREEE (reference sequence). Germline trimming cut 6 bases from V and 0 bases from J; bases unmatched to any gene: 11. The CDR3 DNA follows: TGTGCCAGCACCGAAGACAGGGCCGGTTCGAACACCGGGGAGCTGTTTTTT. It translates to CASTEDRAGSNTGELFF.

The chain links TRBV4-1 to TRBJ1-1, with D possibly TRBD1 on 5 matching bases. The CDR3 runs to 14 residues. Looked up from germline, CDR1 is MGHRA and CDR2 is YSYEKL. Trimming took 3 bases from V and 0 from J, leaving 8 bases between them. The CDR3 reads CASSHGTVNTEAFF. The DNA for the CDR3 is TGCGCCAGCAGCCACGGGACGGTGAACACTGAAGCTTTCTTT.

The rearrangement uses TRBV5-1 and TRBJ2-2, with TRBD2 as a possible D gene (7 bases). There are 14 residues in the CDR3. Trimming pared 4 bases from V and 3 bases from J, leaving 10 bases between. Per germline, CDR1 SGHRS and CDR2 YFSETQ. The CDR3 region has the DNA TGCGCCAGCAGCGAGGGGGGGTACACCGGGGAGCTGTTTTTT. The encoded protein is CASSEGGYTGELFF.

The V and J genes are TRBV6-6 and TRBJ2-7, with D possibly being TRBD1 (5 bases). From germline, CDR1 is MNHNY and CDR2 SVGAGI (reference sequence). The CDR3 is 16 amino acids. The ends were cut back, 6 bases at V and 2 bases at J, with 20 bases in the middle. CDR3 sequence (DNA): TGTGCCAGCAGAGACAAACAGGTTTCCCGAACCTACGAGCAGTACTTC. Its translation is CASRDKQVSRTYEQYF.

The chain combines TRBV6-2 or TRBV6-3 with TRBJ2-2; 9 bases align to TRBD2. Germline V lookup: CDR1 MNHEY, CDR2 SVGEGT. The CDR3 sequence is 18 residues long. V trimming: 4 bases; J trimming: 2 bases; junction bases outside the gene matches: 11. The chain's CDR3 is CASSSIAGELGNTGELFF. The CDR3 DNA reads TGTGCCAGCAGTTCTATAGCGGGAGAACTAGGTAACACCGGGGAGCTGTTTTTT.

The chain carries TRBV5-4 and TRBJ2-7, with 7 bases aligning to TRBD2. Trimming at V came to 4 bases and at J to 6 bases, leaving 7 bases not matched to a gene. The CDR3 contains 13 residues. Germline V gene sequence: CDR1 SGHNT, CDR2 YYREEE (reference sequence). CDR3 protein: CASSQAGPSEQYF. CDR3 sequence (DNA): TGTGCCAGCAGCCAAGCGGGACCGTCCGAGCAGTACTTC.